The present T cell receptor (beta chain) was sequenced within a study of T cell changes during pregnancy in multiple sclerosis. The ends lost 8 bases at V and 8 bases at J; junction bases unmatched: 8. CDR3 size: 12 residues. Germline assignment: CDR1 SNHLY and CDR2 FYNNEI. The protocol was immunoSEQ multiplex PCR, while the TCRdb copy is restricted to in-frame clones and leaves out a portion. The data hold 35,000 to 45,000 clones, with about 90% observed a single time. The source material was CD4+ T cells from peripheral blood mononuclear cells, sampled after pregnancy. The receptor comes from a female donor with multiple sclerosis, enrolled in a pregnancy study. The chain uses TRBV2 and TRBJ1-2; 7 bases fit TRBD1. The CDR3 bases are TGTGCCAGCTCCAACAGGGGATGGGGCTACACCTTC. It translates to CASSNRGWGYTF. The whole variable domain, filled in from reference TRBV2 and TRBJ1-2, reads EPEVTQTPSHQVTQMGQEVILRCVPISNHLYFYWYRQILGQKVEFLVSFYNNEISEKSEIFDDQFSVERPDGSNFTLKIRSTKLEDSAMYFCASSNRGWGYTFGSGTRLTVV.